This T cell receptor (beta chain) was retrieved from a study of CD8 T cells in Susac syndrome. Random-hexamer reverse transcription was applied to roughly 0.45 to 1 ug RNA. A single record per CDR3 protein comes from TCRdb applying MiXCR to the immunoSEQ multiplex PCR reads. The sample shows some 260,000 distinct CDR3 sequences, around 83% of them seen only once. With 0 bases removed from V and 5 bases from J, the gap between germline ends came to 10 bases. Germline V lookup: CDR1 MNHEY, CDR2 SMNVEV (reference sequence). This CDR3 spans 14 amino acids. This chain joins TRBV27 and TRBJ2-5, with D possibly matching TRBD2 (6 bases). The sequence derives from a human donor with multiple sclerosis. Sequencing was done on a sample of CD8+ T cells from PBMCs. CDR3 nucleotide sequence: TGTGCCAGCAGTTTATCGGTGACTAGTGAGACCCAGTACTTC. It yields the protein CASSLSVTSETQYF.